Shown below are 12 T cell receptor beta chains from a single sample sequenced in a study of blood T cell repertoires in COVID-19. The repertoire was sequenced with immunoSEQ multiplex PCR; TCRdb's copy has only in-frame clones and lacks some. Of under 200,000 clones listed, roughly 86% are singletons. Sequenced input: peripheral blood. The receptors originated from a man in his sixties or seventies with acute or convalescent COVID-19.

The gene calls are TRBV5-1 and TRBJ2-2; D is ambiguous. Per the germline V gene, CDR1 is SGHRS and CDR2 is YFSETQ. V was shortened by 2 bases and J by 5 bases, with 10 bases between the two germline ends. This CDR3 has 14 residues. The CDR3 spells CASSLIQRTGELFF. CDR3 coding DNA: TGCGCCAGCAGCTTAATACAGAGAACCGGGGAGCTGTTTTTT.

This chain connects TRBV5-1 to TRBJ1-1; D unclear. CDR1 is SGHRS and CDR2 is YFSETQ in the germline V gene. Trimming shortened V by 4 bases and J by 3 bases, and 13 bases separated the two germline ends. The CDR3 runs 14 residues. As DNA, the CDR3 is TGCGCCAGCAGCCCTAGCGGTGGGGACACTGAAGCTTTCTTT. Translating it yields CASSPSGGDTEAFF.

V and J are TRBV19 and TRBJ2-5, with 7 bases that match TRBD2. Germline V gene sequence: CDR1 LNHDA, CDR2 SQIVND (reference sequence). The length of the CDR3 is 15 residues. V trimming: 4 bases; J trimming: 5 bases; junction bases outside the gene matches: 10. In nucleotides, the CDR3 is TGTGCCAGTAGTAATGGAGCGGGGAGTGGGGAGACCCAGTACTTC. This encodes CASSNGAGSGETQYF.

The chain employs TRBV20-1 and TRBJ2-2; 11 bases line up with TRBD1. Trimming removed 3 bases from V and 3 bases from J; junction bases left unmatched: 3. Germline CDR1 is DFQATT and CDR2 is SNEGSKA (reference sequence). The CDR3 spans 15 residues. The CDR3 sequence: CSASRTGGHTGELFF. The CDR3 nucleotides read TGCAGTGCTAGTAGGACAGGGGGCCACACCGGGGAGCTGTTTTTT.

The genes are TRBV6-5 and TRBJ2-1; TRBD2 is a possible D gene (5 bases). The germline V gene has CDR1 MNHEY and CDR2 SVGAGI. V lost 7 bases to trimming and J lost 10 bases, with 20 bases between them. CDR3 length: 14 amino acids. CDR3 region: CASTERESFREQFF. CDR3 nucleotide sequence: TGTGCCAGCACCGAAAGGGAGAGTTTTCGGGAGCAGTTCTTC.

This clone was counted only a few times. This chain joins TRBV6-2 or TRBV6-3 and TRBJ2-7; TRBD2 matches at 8 bases. Unmatched junction bases numbered 15, after V lost 2 bases and J lost 6 bases. Looked up from germline, CDR1 is MNHEY and CDR2 is SVGEGT. The CDR3 extends over 17 amino acids. This CDR3 is CASSYPLEGAGVGEQYF. CDR3 nucleotides: TGTGCCAGCAGTTACCCCTTAGAGGGAGCGGGAGTGGGCGAGCAGTACTTC.

V is TRBV11-3 and J is TRBJ2-1; 7 bases align to TRBD2. The CDR3 consists of 13 residues. The ends lost 2 bases at V and 8 bases at J; junction bases unmatched: 3. Germline CDR1 SGHNT, CDR2 YENEEA. For the CDR3, the DNA is TGTGCCAGCAGCTTATGGGGGGGATATGAGCAGTTCTTC. It is translated as CASSLWGGYEQFF.

J is TRBJ2-5 and V is TRBV2; 13 positions agree with TRBD2. V lost 8 bases and J lost 9; bases outside the gene matches: 6. Germline V gene sequence: CDR1 SNHLY, CDR2 FYNNEI. The CDR3 sequence is 13 residues long. Written as DNA, the CDR3 is TGTGCCAGCTCGACTAGCGGGGGGTCGGCCCAGTACTTC. Its translation: CASSTSGGSAQYF.

In regard to this clone: Other DNA sequences of this sample code for an identical CDR3. The J gene is TRBJ1-1, the V gene TRBV28; 8 positions agree with TRBD1. With V trimmed by 4 bases and J by 3 bases, 4 bases remained unmatched. Germline V gives CDR1 MDHEN, CDR2 SYDVKM. The CDR3 runs to 14 residues. CDR3 residues: CASSWTGRDTEAFF. CDR3 nucleotide sequence: TGTGCCAGCAGTTGGACAGGGAGGGACACTGAAGCTTTCTTT.

The rearrangement joins TRBV9 to TRBJ1-6; TRBD1 might be the D (6 bases). In germline, CDR1 is SGDLS, CDR2 YYNGEE. The CDR3 runs 14 residues. The V gene lost 4 bases and the J gene lost 7 bases, with 12 bases spanning the gap. CDR3 DNA sequence: TGTGCCAGCAGCCTCCGGCAGGGGAATTCACCCCTCCACTTT. Its translation: CASSLRQGNSPLHF. Full variable domain (rest looked up from reference TRBV9 and TRBJ1-6): DSGVTQTPKHLITATGQRVTLRCSPRSGDLSVYWYQQSLDQGLQFLIQYYNGEERAKGNILERFSAQQFPDLHSELNLSSLELGDSALYFCASSLRQGNSPLHFGNGTRLTVT.

This rearrangement joins TRBV6-1 to TRBJ2-1; TRBD2 agrees at 12 bases. J lost 9 bases, V lost 3 bases, and 9 bases had no gene match. The CDR3 length is 16 residues. CDR1 and CDR2 (germline): MNHNS, SASEGT. CDR3 loop: CASSDSTSGSYGEQFF. CDR3 nucleotides: TGTGCCAGCAGTGATTCGACTAGCGGGAGTTATGGTGAGCAGTTCTTC.

J is TRBJ2-1 and V is TRBV7-3; 12 nucleotides align to TRBD2. Germline values: CDR1 SGHTA, CDR2 FQGTGA. The CDR3 is made up of 15 amino acids. V shed 2 bases, J shed 9 bases, and the junction held 5 bases outside the gene matches. CDR3 in DNA: TGTGCCAGCAGCTTACCGACTAGCGGGAGTGGTGAGCAGTTCTTC. Translating it yields CASSLPTSGSGEQFF.